Shown below are 26 T cell receptor beta chains from a single sample sequenced in a study of cytomegalovirus exposure and HLA in healthy donors. The PCR ran on 60 Vbeta and 13 Jbeta primers. Assay: immunoSEQ multiplex PCR; the TCRdb copy retains only in-frame clones and omits some. In all, the sample yields 100,000 to 150,000 clones. The specimen was PBMCs. Receptor source: a woman between 35 and 50 years old in good health and CMV-seropositive.

The genes are TRBV7-6 and TRBJ1-5; 11 bases fit TRBD1. The V and J ends lost 5 bases and 0 bases, in that order; junction bases with no gene match: 6. The CDR3 runs 17 residues. CDR1 and CDR2 from the germline V gene are SGHVS and FNYEAQ. Here the CDR3 reads CASSRTGGSYSNQPQHF. CDR3 nucleotides: TGTGCCAGCAGCCGGACAGGGGGCTCTTATAGCAATCAGCCCCAGCATTTT.

The rearrangement links TRBV7-6 to TRBJ2-7, with 9 positions matching TRBD1. Germline trimming cut 0 bases from V and 7 bases from J; bases unmatched to any gene: 4. Per germline, CDR1 SGHVS and CDR2 FNYEAQ. This CDR3 is 14 amino acids long. The CDR3 spells CASSLAQTGGEQYF. As DNA, the CDR3 is TGTGCCAGCAGCTTAGCGCAGACAGGGGGGGAGCAGTACTTC. The variable domain in full, completed from reference TRBV7-6 and TRBJ2-7, reads GAGVSQSPRYKVTKRGQDVALRCDPISGHVSLYWYRQALGQGPEFLTYFNYEAQQDKSGLPNDRFSAERPEGSISTLTIQRTEQRDSAMYRCASSLAQTGGEQYFGPGTRLTVT.

This chain links TRBV11-2 with TRBJ2-7; 7 bases agree with TRBD1. This CDR3 has 14 amino acids. Per germline, CDR1 SGHAT and CDR2 FQNNGV. V trimming: 5 bases; J trimming: 4 bases; junction bases outside the gene matches: 8. The CDR3 region is CASSRTDRAYEQYF. The CDR3 DNA follows: TGTGCCAGCAGCCGTACCGACAGGGCATACGAGCAGTACTTC.

Details on this clone: A junction end diverges from the germline sequence, so it may reflect a read error. The chain has TRBV7-6 and TRBJ1-2; unclear D gene. Germline V gene sequence: CDR1 SGHVS, CDR2 FNYEAQ. The CDR3 totals 15 residues. As DNA, the CDR3 is TGTGCCAGCAGTCCCCATGAGGGCAGAAACTATGGCCACACCTTC. Protein product: CASSPHEGRNYGHTF.

The chain is built from TRBV28 and TRBJ1-4, with 9 nucleotides matching TRBD1. This CDR3 has 15 residues. Per germline, CDR1 MDHEN and CDR2 SYDVKM. V shed 7 bases, J shed 7 bases, and the junction held 10 bases outside the gene matches. CDR3 residues: CASTDTGGEVEKLFF. In DNA, the CDR3 is TGTGCCAGCACCGATACAGGGGGCGAGGTTGAAAAACTGTTTTTT.

V usage is TRBV29-1 and J usage is TRBJ2-4; 13 bases line up with TRBD2. J gave up 1 base and V 5 bases, and 2 bases lay outside the gene matches. The CDR3 length is 15 residues. CDR1 and CDR2 from the germline V gene are SQVTM and ANQGSEA. The CDR3 region has the DNA TGCAGCGTTAAACTAGCGGGAGGGGCCAAAAACATTCAGTACTTC. It codes for CSVKLAGGAKNIQYF.

This chain uses TRBV5-1 with TRBJ2-3; 12 bases are shared with TRBD2. The junction had 9 bases not matched to a gene; V was cut back by 7 bases and J by 0 bases. The CDR3 has 17 amino acids. The V gene's germline CDR1 is SGHRS and CDR2 YFSETQ. The CDR3 DNA is TGCGCCAGCGGGCGTTGGACTAGCGGGATTAGCACAGATACGCAGTATTTT. Encoded protein: CASGRWTSGISTDTQYF.

The V and J genes are TRBV5-1 and TRBJ2-7; no clear D. V lost 3 bases and J lost 3, with 4 bases in between. The CDR3 consists of 11 residues. The germline V gene has CDR1 SGHRS and CDR2 YFSETQ. The CDR3 sequence: CASSSNYEQYF. Here the CDR3 DNA reads TGCGCCAGCAGCTCTAACTACGAGCAGTACTTC.

The gene calls are TRBV11-2 and TRBJ2-7; D call uncertain. In germline, CDR1 is SGHAT, CDR2 FQNNGV. The V end lost 6 bases, the J end lost 4 bases, and 19 bases lay between the germline ends. The CDR3 has 15 amino acids. The CDR3 coding sequence is TGTGCCAGCAGTTTCGCCAGAGACTCTGTTTACGAGCAGTACTTC. Translation gives CASSFARDSVYEQYF.

The chain uses TRBV6-5 and TRBJ2-3, with 11 bases lining up with TRBD2. The CDR3 loop spans 14 amino acids. CDR1 and CDR2 (germline): MNHEY, SVGAGI. Unmatched junction bases numbered 6, after V lost 8 bases and J lost 5 bases. The CDR3 DNA sequence: TGTGCCAGCCGACTAGCGGGAATCCAAGATACGCAGTATTTT. The encoded protein is CASRLAGIQDTQYF.

The chain uses TRBV12-5 and TRBJ2-7; 8 nucleotides align to TRBD2. The CDR3 contains 16 residues. The germline V gene has CDR1 LGHNT and CDR2 FRNRAP. J lost 4 bases, V lost 2 bases, and 10 bases had no gene match. The CDR3 DNA reads TGTGCTAGTGGTTTGATAACTAGCGGAGGTCTGTACGAGCAGTACTTC. This gives the protein CASGLITSGGLYEQYF.

This chain links TRBV4-1 with TRBJ2-7; 9 nucleotides line up with TRBD1. The CDR3 spans 13 residues. V trimming: 1 base; J trimming: 9 bases; junction bases outside the gene matches: 4. Germline loops: CDR1 MGHRA, CDR2 YSYEKL. CDR3 coding DNA: TGCGCCAGCAGCCAAGGGGGACAGGGAGGGCAGTACTTC. Its translation is CASSQGGQGGQYF.

The J gene is TRBJ2-5, the V gene TRBV30, with 12 bases matching TRBD2. Germline CDR1 GTSNPN, CDR2 SVGIG (reference sequence). Losses at the gene ends were 0 bases for V and 4 bases for J; bases not matched to a gene: 9. There are 17 residues in the CDR3. CDR3: CAWSVARTSGISETQYF. CDR3 nucleotide sequence: TGTGCCTGGAGTGTAGCAAGGACTAGCGGGATATCAGAGACCCAGTACTTC.

This sequence joins TRBV29-1 and TRBJ1-1; D uncertain. This CDR3 contains 12 residues. The germline V and J ends were trimmed by 8 bases and 1 base, with 11 bases remaining between them. Germline CDR1 is SQVTM and CDR2 is ANQGSEA. The CDR3 DNA is TGCAGCTTCTTTCCGGGGAACACTGAAGCTTTCTTT. Translated, it gives CSFFPGNTEAFF. Full variable domain (remainder filled in from reference TRBV29-1 and TRBJ1-1): SAVISQKPSRDICQRGTSLTIQCQVDSQVTMMFWYRQQPGQSLTLIATANQGSEATYESGFVIDKFPISRPNLTFSTLTVSNMSPEDSSIYLCSFFPGNTEAFFGQGTRLTVV.

The chain combines TRBV5-6 with TRBJ2-5; 8 nucleotides align to TRBD2. Germline CDR1 and CDR2: SGHDT and YYEEEE. The ends lost 4 bases at V and 6 bases at J; junction bases unmatched: 11. This CDR3 is built from 15 residues. In nucleotides, the CDR3 is TGTGCCAGCAGCCCCGGGGGGGTAGGCGGGAAGACCCAGTACTTC. Its protein is CASSPGGVGGKTQYF.

The chain combines TRBV29-1 with TRBJ2-2, with D possibly matching TRBD1 (5 bases). The CDR3 is 13 amino acids. In germline, CDR1 is SQVTM, CDR2 ANQGSEA. The ends were cut back, 5 bases at V and 5 bases at J, with 12 bases in the middle. The CDR3 spells CSVSDSTTGELFF. DNA for the CDR3: TGCAGCGTTAGTGACAGTACTACCGGGGAGCTGTTTTTT.

The chain joins TRBV5-6 to TRBJ1-2; TRBD1 matches 7 bases. The CDR3 sequence is 14 residues long. Germline-derived CDR1 and CDR2 are SGHDT and YYEEEE. The ends lost 4 bases at V and 5 bases at J; junction bases unmatched: 8. The CDR3 spells CASSATGIRYGYTF. The CDR3 DNA is TGTGCCAGCAGCGCGACAGGGATAAGGTATGGCTACACCTTC. Complete variable domain (other parts from reference TRBV5-6 and TRBJ1-2): DAGVTQSPTHLIKTRGQQVTLRCSPKSGHDTVSWYQQALGQGPQFIFQYYEEEERQRGNFPDRFSGHQFPNYSSELNVNALLLGDSALYLCASSATGIRYGYTFGSGTRLTVV.

This chain joins TRBV6-6 and TRBJ2-3; the match to TRBD2 covers 10 bases. CDR1 and CDR2 (germline): MNHNY, SVGAGI (reference sequence). The CDR3 is 15 amino acids. J lost 2 bases, V lost 5 bases, and 4 bases had no gene match. The CDR3 reads CASSPGTSATDTQYF. The DNA of the CDR3 is TGTGCCAGCAGTCCCGGGACTAGCGCCACAGATACGCAGTATTTT.

The V and J genes are TRBV7-3 and TRBJ2-5, with D uncertain. The CDR3 covers 13 residues. V shed 1 base and J shed 5 bases, with 8 bases lying between them. CDR1 SGHTA and CDR2 FQGTGA come from the germline V gene. In DNA, the CDR3 is TGTGCCAGCAGCTTAAACCCGCGGGAGACCCAGTACTTC. It encodes CASSLNPRETQYF.

The chain links TRBV11-2 to TRBJ2-1; 16 positions agree with TRBD2. CDR3 length: 18 residues. The J segment lost 2 bases and the V segment lost 4 bases, leaving 5 bases of the junction unmatched. The V gene's germline CDR1 is SGHAT and CDR2 FQNNGV. The CDR3 nucleotides read TGTGCCAGCAGCTCGGGGACTAGCGGGAGGGCCCCCTACAATGAGCAGTTCTTC. Its protein is CASSSGTSGRAPYNEQFF.

CDR3 nucleotides: TGTGCCAGCAGCTCCCAGAATTTAATAGCGGGAGGTCTTTACGAGCAGTACTTC. Encoded protein: CASSSQNLIAGGLYEQYF. This rearrangement joins TRBV5-4 to TRBJ2-7; TRBD2 agrees at 10 bases. Looked up from germline, CDR1 is SGHNT and CDR2 is YYREEE (reference sequence). Trimming cost V 3 bases and J 4 bases; bases outside gene matches: 16. The CDR3 sequence is 18 residues long.

The chain has TRBV2 and TRBJ2-5, with a weak D call TRBD1 (5 bases). The CDR3 loop spans 13 amino acids. Germline CDR1 reads SNHLY; CDR2 reads FYNNEI. V was trimmed by 7 bases and J by 9 bases, leaving 18 bases between them. The CDR3 DNA reads as TGTGCCAGCATGGTAATATCACAAGGGGCCCAGTACTTC. Residues: CASMVISQGAQYF.

The chain uses TRBV5-5 and TRBJ1-5, with 9 bases identical to TRBD1. The CDR3 loop spans 15 amino acids. CDR1 and CDR2 (germline): SGHKS, YYEKEE (reference sequence). The J segment lost 7 bases and the V segment lost 2 bases, leaving 7 bases of the junction unmatched. In DNA, the CDR3 is TGTGCCAGCAGCTTAATACAGGGGGCTGGGCAGCCCCAGCATTTT. Amino acids: CASSLIQGAGQPQHF.

V gene TRBV4-2 combines with J gene TRBJ1-2; possible D gene TRBD1, 6 bases. From germline, CDR1 is LGHNA and CDR2 YNFKEQ. This CDR3 spans 13 amino acids. Deletions cut 0 bases from V and 8 bases from J, with 10 bases between. In DNA, the CDR3 is TGTGCCAGCAGCCAAGAACAGGGAAACGGCTACACCTTC. Its protein is CASSQEQGNGYTF.

This chain links TRBV29-1 with TRBJ2-3; the match to TRBD1 covers 7 bases. The CDR3 is made up of 17 amino acids. Germline loops: CDR1 SQVTM, CDR2 ANQGSEA. The junction had 19 bases not matched to a gene; V was cut back by 5 bases and J by 5 bases. The CDR3: CSVKGAGTPRSVDTQYF. The CDR3 DNA follows: TGCAGCGTTAAGGGGGCTGGAACCCCCCGAAGTGTAGATACGCAGTATTTT.

J is TRBJ2-7 and V is TRBV5-4; the D is unclear. The CDR3 is made up of 15 amino acids. V dropped 0 bases and J dropped 4 bases, with 14 bases sitting between them. CDR1 and CDR2 (germline): SGHNT, YYREEE (reference sequence). CDR3 coding DNA: TGTGCCAGCAGCTTGGTCCCGGCTAGTGGGTACGAGCAGTACTTC. It translates to CASSLVPASGYEQYF. The full variable domain, with the rest looked up from reference TRBV5-4 and TRBJ2-7, is ETGVTQSPTHLIKTRGQQVTLRCSSQSGHNTVSWYQQALGQGPQFIFQYYREEENGRGNFPPRFSGLQFPNYSSELNVNALELDDSALYLCASSLVPASGYEQYFGPGTRLTVT.